The 22 T cell receptor beta chains below all came from one sample that was sequenced in a study of T cells in Graves' hyperthyroidism and ophthalmopathy. RNA transcripts provided the source from which TCR beta CDR3 regions were amplified. Primed by the HTBI set, a first-round RT-PCR was run on the TCR CDR3. In TCRdb, the multiplex PCR reads were re-called with MiXCR into one record per CDR3 protein. The sample consists of roughly 700,000 distinct CDR3 sequences, 15% to 20% of them appearing once. Source material: blood. The receptors originated from a man in his fifties with Graves' hyperthyroidism.

This clonotype has just a few counts. The CDR3 loop is CASSLSLRTGGTPGANVLTF. The DNA of the CDR3 is TGTGCCAGCAGTTTAAGTCTTCGGACTGGCGGGACCCCTGGGGCCAACGTCCTGACTTTC. The rearrangement uses TRBV27 and TRBJ2-6, with a tentative D call TRBD2 (6 bases). Germline loops: CDR1 MNHEY, CDR2 SMNVEV (reference sequence). Trimming shortened V by 2 bases and J by 2 bases, and 22 bases separated the two germline ends. The CDR3 has 20 amino acids.

This clonotype was observed many times. J is TRBJ1-2 and V is TRBV3-1; 9 bases align to TRBD1. The CDR3 contains 13 residues. Unmatched junction bases numbered 2, after V lost 5 bases and J lost 4 bases. Germline V gene sequence: CDR1 LGHDT, CDR2 YNNKEL (reference sequence). CDR3 nucleotide sequence: TGTGCCAGCAGCGGGGACAGGGCCTATGGCTACACCTTC. It translates to CASSGDRAYGYTF. Drawing the rest from reference TRBV3-1 and TRBJ1-2, the complete variable domain is DTAVSQTPKYLVTQMGNDKSIKCEQNLGHDTMYWYKQDSKKFLKIMFSYNNKELIINETVPNRFSPKSPDKAHLNLHINSLELGDSAVYFCASSGDRAYGYTFGSGTRLTVV.

In its sample, this clonotype was seen many times. The V call is TRBV28, the J call TRBJ1-4; 8 bases are a match to TRBD1. The length of the CDR3 is 13 residues. The germline CDR1 and CDR2 sequences are MDHEN and SYDVKM. The V segment lost 8 bases and the J segment 8 bases; nucleotides outside the gene matches: 7. The CDR3 coding sequence is TGTGCCAGCGTGGACAGGGAGGAAGAAAAACTGTTTTTT. This sequence encodes CASVDREEEKLFF.

This clonotype was counted at least ten times. The chain employs TRBV7-9 and TRBJ2-7, with 7 bases aligning to TRBD1. CDR3 length equals 16 residues. Germline values: CDR1 SEHNR, CDR2 FQNEAQ (reference sequence). V shed 2 bases and J 0 bases; nucleotides not matched to a gene: 7. The CDR3: CASSLSRDSSSYEQYF. CDR3 nucleotide sequence: TGTGCCAGCAGCTTAAGTCGGGACAGTAGCTCCTACGAGCAGTACTTC.

This clonotype was counted a few times. V is TRBV7-6 and J is TRBJ2-7; no clear D. Deletions cut 2 bases from V and 2 bases from J, with 10 bases between. The CDR3 spans 14 residues. Germline values: CDR1 SGHVS, CDR2 FNYEAQ. The CDR3 coding sequence is TGTGCCAGCAGCTTATATGACACAGCCTACGAGCAGTACTTC. Translation gives CASSLYDTAYEQYF.

The sample holds many counts of this clonotype. This sequence joins TRBV11-1 and TRBJ2-3; D is uncertain. The CDR3 totals 15 residues. Per the germline V gene, CDR1 is SGHAT and CDR2 is FQDESV (reference sequence). The V and J ends lost 3 bases and 2 bases respectively, with 12 bases between them. The CDR3 sequence is CASSFVSRTTDTQYF. DNA for the CDR3: TGTGCCAGCAGCTTCGTGTCCCGGACCACAGATACGCAGTATTTT.

This chain links TRBV5-1 with TRBJ2-1; D perhaps matches TRBD2 (6 bases). The germline V gene has CDR1 SGHRS and CDR2 YFSETQ. This CDR3 spans 14 amino acids. Trimming took 0 bases from V and 9 from J, leaving 13 bases between them. In nucleotides, the CDR3 is TGCGCCAGCAGCTTGGGTGTCGGTAGCGGTGAGCAGTTCTTC. This translates into CASSLGVGSGEQFF.

This clonotype showed up many times. This chain connects TRBV20-1 to TRBJ2-7; 7 nucleotides line up with TRBD2. Trimming removed 0 bases from V and 3 bases from J; junction bases left unmatched: 5. Germline CDR1 and CDR2: DFQATT and SNEGSKA (reference sequence). The CDR3 runs 14 residues. The CDR3 nucleotides read TGCAGTGCTAGAGATATGAGGACTAGCTACGAGCAGTACTTC. This translates into CSARDMRTSYEQYF.

Ten or more counts support this clonotype. CDR3 bases: TGTGCCATCAGTGGCCCACTAGCGGGAGACGACAATGAGCAGTTCTTC. Translation gives CAISGPLAGDDNEQFF. The chain is built from TRBV10-3 and TRBJ2-1; the match to TRBD2 covers 11 bases. This CDR3 has 16 amino acids. Trimming cost V 4 bases and J 5 bases; bases outside gene matches: 7. CDR1 is ENHRY and CDR2 is SYGVKD in the germline V gene.

The sample holds a few counts of this clonotype. The chain has TRBV15 and TRBJ1-2; D not certain. From germline, CDR1 is LNHNV and CDR2 YYDKDF (reference sequence). V dropped 0 bases and J dropped 4 bases, with 12 bases sitting between them. The CDR3 consists of 15 residues. CDR3 residues: CATSREGASSYGYTF. The DNA for the CDR3 is TGTGCCACCAGCAGAGAAGGTGCCAGCAGCTATGGCTACACCTTC.

This clonotype was observed many times. This chain links TRBV3-1 with TRBJ1-5; unclear D gene. Trimming removed 3 bases at V and 0 bases at J, with 6 bases between. The CDR3 runs 14 residues. Germline loops: CDR1 LGHDT, CDR2 YNNKEL (reference sequence). The CDR3 reads CASSQQVSNQPQHF. The CDR3 DNA follows: TGTGCCAGCAGCCAGCAGGTTAGCAATCAGCCCCAGCATTTT.

This clonotype was observed many times. The V gene is TRBV6-1, the J gene TRBJ2-1; tentatively, D is TRBD2 (6 bases). Germline V gives CDR1 MNHNS, CDR2 SASEGT. V shed 4 bases and J shed 3 bases, with 13 bases lying between them. This CDR3 comprises 15 residues. The CDR3 bases are TGTGCCAGCAGTGCCGGGACTTGGAGCTACAATGAGCAGTTCTTC. It encodes CASSAGTWSYNEQFF.

Of note for this clonotype: An end of the junction does not agree with germline; a read error may underlie this. V gene TRBV6-1 combines with J gene TRBJ1-5; no clear D. This CDR3 has 14 amino acids. The germline V gene encodes CDR1 MNHNS and CDR2 SASEGT. The CDR3 is CASTEWQRDQPQHF. The CDR3 nucleotides read TGTGCCAGCACTGAATGGCAGCGAGATCAGCCCCAGCATTTT.

V usage is TRBV20-1 and J usage is TRBJ2-7; 10 nucleotides align to TRBD2. The CDR3 sequence is 15 residues long. The ends lost 1 base at V and 4 bases at J; junction bases unmatched: 7. Germline V lookup: CDR1 DFQATT, CDR2 SNEGSKA (reference sequence). CDR3 DNA: TGCAGTGCTAGAGTAAGCGGGAGGGCCGTTTACGAGCAGTACTTC. The encoded protein is CSARVSGRAVYEQYF.

J is TRBJ2-7 and V is TRBV28; the match to TRBD2 covers 8 bases. Germline V gives CDR1 MDHEN, CDR2 SYDVKM. The junction had 13 bases not matched to a gene; V was cut back by 5 bases and J by 4 bases. The CDR3 contains 16 residues. The CDR3 sequence is CASSRDPGLDSYEQYF. In nucleotides, the CDR3 is TGTGCCAGCAGTCGGGATCCGGGACTAGATAGTTACGAGCAGTACTTC.

This clonotype has at least ten counts. The V gene is TRBV29-1, the J gene TRBJ1-1; 7 nucleotides agree with TRBD1. Trimming at V came to 2 bases and at J to 7 bases, leaving 13 bases not matched to a gene. Looked up from germline, CDR1 is SQVTM and CDR2 is ANQGSEA. This CDR3 has 15 amino acids. The CDR3 DNA reads as TGCAGCGTTGAACGGCCGGAGGGGGCTAAGGGTGAAGCTTTCTTT. It codes for CSVERPEGAKGEAFF. Full variable domain (rest looked up from reference TRBV29-1 and TRBJ1-1): SAVISQKPSRDICQRGTSLTIQCQVDSQVTMMFWYRQQPGQSLTLIATANQGSEATYESGFVIDKFPISRPNLTFSTLTVSNMSPEDSSIYLCSVERPEGAKGEAFFGQGTRLTVV.

This clonotype was counted between two and nine times. This rearrangement joins TRBV6-2 or TRBV6-3 to TRBJ2-1; 7 bases agree with TRBD1. CDR1 is MNHEY and CDR2 is SVGEGT in the germline V gene. The CDR3 sequence is 15 residues long. V was pared by 7 bases and J by 4 bases, with 10 bases of the junction left unmatched. CDR3 in DNA: TGTGCCAGCACCTTAACAGGGGCTGCATACAATGAGCAGTTCTTC. This translates into CASTLTGAAYNEQFF.

This clonotype was seen at least ten times. The chain carries TRBV15 and TRBJ1-1, with D unclear. Trimming cost V 5 bases and J 3 bases, with 16 bases left between them. CDR3 length: 15 residues. The germline CDR1 and CDR2 sequences are LNHNV and YYDKDF (reference sequence). This CDR3 is CATSLDGSRDTEAFF. In DNA form, the CDR3 reads TGTGCCACCAGCCTAGATGGGTCGCGGGACACTGAAGCTTTCTTT.

Worth noting for this clonotype: This may be a read error: a much more frequent sequence differs by one nucleotide. The V and J genes are TRBV20-1 and TRBJ1-1; 8 bases align to TRBD1. This CDR3 region has 20 residues. CDR1 and CDR2 from the germline V gene are DFQATT and SNEGSKA (reference sequence). J was trimmed by 0 bases and V by 3 bases; bases with no gene match: 21. The chain's CDR3 is CSARGTGLEARKFMNTEAFF. The CDR3 DNA reads TGCAGTGCTAGGGGGACAGGCCTGGAGGCACGAAAATTCATGAACACTGAAGCTTTCTTT.

This clonotype has a count of ten or more. The J gene is TRBJ1-1, the V gene TRBV20-1; the D gene is possibly TRBD1 (6 bases). Germline lookup yields CDR1 DFQATT and CDR2 SNEGSKA (reference sequence). The CDR3 length is 14 residues. The V gene lost 5 bases and the J gene lost 2 bases, with 15 bases spanning the gap. The CDR3 region has the DNA TGCAGTGCTCCTGAAGGGGGGCTAAACACTGAAGCTTTCTTT. Its translation is CSAPEGGLNTEAFF.

V is TRBV7-8 and J is TRBJ2-5; 9 bases fit TRBD2. This CDR3 has 17 amino acids. The germline V gene encodes CDR1 SGHVS and CDR2 FQNEAQ. Losses at the gene ends were 7 bases for V and 2 bases for J; bases not matched to a gene: 14. The CDR3 DNA reads as TGTGCCAGCACCCCCGCCGGGGAGCGGGAGGAGCAAGAGACCCAGTACTTC. Its translation is CASTPAGEREEQETQYF. Variable domain in full (rest from reference TRBV7-8 and TRBJ2-5): GAGVSQSPRYKVAKRGQDVALRCDPISGHVSLFWYQQALGQGPEFLTYFQNEAQLDKSGLPSDRFFAERPEGSVSTLKIQRTQQEDSAVYLCASTPAGEREEQETQYFGPGTRLLVL.

There are many counts of this clonotype. The chain is built from TRBV7-3 and TRBJ2-7; TRBD1 aligns across 8 bases. CDR1 and CDR2 from the germline V gene are SGHTA and FQGTGA. The CDR3 runs 15 residues. V was clipped by 1 base and J by 3 bases; unmatched bases: 5. CDR3 bases: TGTGCCAGCAGCTTAAGCGGGACAGGAGTCTACGAGCAGTACTTC. It encodes CASSLSGTGVYEQYF.